Each of the 4 T cell receptor beta chains below was sequenced from the same sample in a study of spatial heterogeneity in lung cancer. TCRdb called the 5' RACE reads again in MiXCR, with one record for every CDR3 protein. The table records about 17,000 distinct CDR3 sequences, about 20% of them present only once. Time point specified: blood at routine non-recurrence follow-up after resection. Material: PBMCs, obtained at follow-up. The receptor source for this set is a male donor with early-stage non-small cell lung cancer.

By share, this clonotype counts as medium-sized. This sequence joins TRBV7-6 and TRBJ2-3; 9 bases are shared with TRBD1. Germline V CDR1 and CDR2: SGHVS, FNYEAQ. This CDR3 contains 17 residues. The ends lost 5 bases at V and 4 bases at J; junction bases unmatched: 13. CDR3: CASSVTRDREFSDTQYF. The CDR3 nucleotides are TGTGCCAGCAGCGTAACCCGGGACAGGGAGTTTTCAGATACGCAGTATTTT.

This chain joins TRBV29-1 and TRBJ1-1; possible D gene TRBD1, 5 bases. V lost 7 bases, J lost 5 bases, and 11 bases lay in between. The germline gives CDR1 SQVTM, CDR2 ANQGSEA. CDR3 size: 11 residues. This chain's CDR3 is CSASRVTEAFF. CDR3 DNA: TGCAGCGCTTCCAGGGTGACTGAAGCTTTCTTT.

This clonotype was detected ten times or more. V is TRBV7-2 and J is TRBJ2-1, with 11 bases identical to TRBD2. CDR1 and CDR2 (germline): SGHTA, FQGNSA. The ends lost 2 bases at V and 5 bases at J; junction bases unmatched: 8. The CDR3 is 17 amino acids. Here the CDR3 DNA reads TGTGCCAGCAGCTTATACCGACTAGCGGGGACAAACAATGAGCAGTTCTTC. It is translated as CASSLYRLAGTNNEQFF.

This clonotype counts as medium-sized. The CDR3 DNA reads as TGCAGTGCTCCCGGACTAGCGGGGTACAATGAGCAGTTCTTC. Amino acids: CSAPGLAGYNEQFF. This chain connects TRBV20-1 to TRBJ2-1, with 12 bases identical to TRBD2. The CDR3 length is 14 residues. Per germline, CDR1 DFQATT and CDR2 SNEGSKA (reference sequence). The V segment lost 5 bases and the J segment 4 bases; nucleotides outside the gene matches: 3.